These T cell receptor beta chains were read from a single sample in a study of T cell repertoires in cytomegalovirus infection. Each CDR3 protein gets one entry after TCRdb re-called the reads with MiXCR. The repertoire holds 290,000 or so distinct CDR3 sequences, with 25% as singletons. The sample was PBMCs. The receptors stem from a human donor in good health (CMV status not recorded). Some clones in this sample may be carry-over from other donors' samples. Both conserved end residues are part of each CDR3. The D gene is left open where the match is weak. Only some rows state a clone size, as once, few, many or a class for expanded clones.

V: TRBV5-1
D: .
size: few
J: TRBJ2-7
CDR3: CASSFLTGDYEQYF
DNA: TGCGCCAGCAGCTTTCTGACGGGGGATTACGAGCAGTACTTC

V: TRBV28
D: TRBD1
size: few
J: TRBJ1-5
CDR3: CASRSPRTGFQPQHF
DNA: TGTGCCAGCAGGTCACCCCGGACAGGGTTTCAGCCCCAGCATTTT

V: TRBV7-3
D: TRBD1
size: few
J: TRBJ1-2
CDR3: CASSISGTGANYGYTF
DNA: TGTGCCAGCAGCATATCCGGGACAGGGGCTAACTATGGCTACACCTTC

V: TRBV14
D: .
size: .
J: TRBJ2-6
CDR3: CASSQRRAAGANVLTF
DNA: TGTGCCAGCAGCCAACGCAGGGCGGCTGGGGCCAACGTCCTGACTTTC

V: TRBV27
D: .
size: .
J: TRBJ2-6
CDR3: CASSFVHGRANVLTF
DNA: TGTGCCAGCAGTTTTGTACACGGACGGGCCAACGTCCTGACTTTC

V: TRBV11-2
D: .
size: .
J: TRBJ2-7
CDR3: CASSLEQYEQYF
DNA: TGTGCCAGCAGCTTAGAGCAATACGAGCAGTACTTC

V: TRBV12-3/TRBV12-4
D: .
size: .
J: TRBJ1-1
CDR3: CASSPTGTTHTEAFF
DNA: TGTGCCAGCAGCCCTACCGGGACTACTCACACTGAAGCTTTCTTT

V: TRBV12-5
D: .
size: once
J: TRBJ2-7
CDR3: CASGLVQRGSYEQYF
DNA: TGTGCTAGTGGTTTGGTACAGAGAGGGAGCTACGAGCAGTACTTC

V: TRBV30
D: .
size: .
J: TRBJ1-1
CDR3: CAWSKMNTEAFF
DNA: TGTGCCTGGAGTAAAATGAACACTGAAGCTTTCTTT

V: TRBV5-6
D: .
size: .
J: TRBJ2-1
CDR3: CTSSLFLADEQFF
DNA: TGTACCAGCAGCTTGTTCCTCGCAGATGAGCAGTTCTTC

V: TRBV6-1
D: .
size: few
J: TRBJ1-1
CDR3: CASSYRFPAGSTEAFF
DNA: TGTGCCAGTAGTTATAGGTTTCCGGCAGGGAGCACTGAAGCTTTCTTT

V: TRBV5-8
D: .
size: few
J: TRBJ1-5
CDR3: CASSLERDQPQHF
DNA: TGTGCCAGCAGCTTGGAACGGGATCAGCCCCAGCATTTT

V: TRBV7-6
D: TRBD2
size: many
J: TRBJ2-3
CDR3: CASSIFPGLADTQYF
DNA: TGTGCCAGCAGCATATTCCCGGGACTAGCGGATACGCAGTATTTT

V: TRBV11-3
D: TRBD1
size: many
J: TRBJ2-1
CDR3: CASSRGDRDNEQFF
DNA: TGTGCCAGCAGCCGTGGGGACAGGGACAATGAGCAGTTCTTC

V: TRBV7-2
D: TRBD1
size: .
J: TRBJ2-3
CDR3: CASSGDRGFWDTQYF
DNA: TGTGCCAGCAGCGGAGACAGGGGGTTTTGGGATACGCAGTATTTT

V: TRBV7-2
D: .
size: many
J: TRBJ2-6
CDR3: CASSPGDRRALNVLTF
DNA: TGTGCCAGCAGCCCTGGAGACAGAAGGGCCCTCAACGTCCTGACTTTC

V: TRBV7-2
D: TRBD2
size: many
J: TRBJ2-3
CDR3: CASSPRMGLDTDTQYF
DNA: TGTGCCAGCAGCCCTAGAATGGGACTAGACACAGATACGCAGTATTTT

V: TRBV12-3/TRBV12-4
D: .
size: few
J: TRBJ1-4
CDR3: CASSLSPNNEKLFF
DNA: TGTGCCAGCAGTTTGAGTCCTAATAATGAAAAACTGTTTTTT